This TCR beta chain was recorded in a study of blood T cell repertoires in COVID-19. The assay was immunoSEQ multiplex PCR, and TCRdb's table has in-frame clones only and misses some. The sample lists approximately 300,000 clones, roughly 90% seen once, with roughly 3.9% in the top ten. The germline V gene encodes CDR1 MGHDK and CDR2 SYGVNS. V trimming: 6 bases; J trimming: 3 bases; junction bases outside the gene matches: 3. The CDR3 is 13 amino acids. The sequencing input was PBMCs or T cells enriched from blood (not recorded which). The TCR originated in a woman in her twenties or thirties who had been exposed to COVID-19. The chain joins TRBV25-1 to TRBJ2-7; 9 bases map to TRBD2. CDR3 protein: CASSSSGVYEQYF. CDR3 in DNA: TGTGCCAGCAGCTCTAGCGGGGTCTACGAGCAGTACTTC.